This TCR beta chain was identified during a study of cytomegalovirus exposure and HLA in healthy donors. Regarding the study as a whole: Later on, a genetic analysis was performed. It linked a missense variant in DCLRE1C with V- and J-gene trimming of TCR beta.

Researchers ran the PCR with 60 Vbeta and 13 Jbeta primers. Clones were sequenced by immunoSEQ multiplex PCR, and TCRdb holds only the in-frame ones, with some missing. The sample has over 150,000 clones; around 88% are singletons. Donors were nominally healthy when sampled, though unrecorded immune exposures were likely. A remark on this clone: As yet, its antigen is unknown.

This clonotype was sampled from a woman aged 30 to 39 in good health and CMV-seronegative. The specimen was PBMCs.

For the CDR3, the DNA is TGTGCCAGCAGCCCCCGACAGGGGGAGACCCAGTACTTC. Amino acids: CASSPRQGETQYF. The chain employs TRBV9 and TRBJ2-5, with 8 bases matching TRBD1. Trimming at V came to 4 bases and at J to 5 bases, leaving 4 bases not matched to a gene. The CDR3 is 13 residues long. CDR1 is SGDLS, CDR2 YYNGEE, per germline.